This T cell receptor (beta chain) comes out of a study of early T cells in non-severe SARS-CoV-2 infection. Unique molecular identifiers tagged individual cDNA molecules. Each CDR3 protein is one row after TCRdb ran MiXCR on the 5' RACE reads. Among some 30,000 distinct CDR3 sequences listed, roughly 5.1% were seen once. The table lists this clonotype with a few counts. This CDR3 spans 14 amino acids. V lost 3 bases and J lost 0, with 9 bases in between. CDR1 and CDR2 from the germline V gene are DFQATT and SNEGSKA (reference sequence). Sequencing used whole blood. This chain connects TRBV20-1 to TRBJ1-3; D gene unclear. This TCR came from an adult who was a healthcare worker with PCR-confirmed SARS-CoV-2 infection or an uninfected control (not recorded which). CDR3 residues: CSARDGASGNTIYF. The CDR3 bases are TGCAGTGCTAGGGACGGCGCCTCTGGAAACACCATATATTTT.